The 24 T cell receptor beta chains listed next were all sequenced from one sample in a study of Graves' ophthalmopathy and Graves' hyperthyroidism. TCR beta CDR3 regions were amplified from RNA transcripts. Following a first-round RT-PCR that used HTBI primers, a second-round multiplex PCR was carried out. TCRdb independently ran MiXCR on the multiplex PCR reads; one entry per CDR3 protein. The data hold a few hundred thousand distinct CDR3 sequences, with about 35% observed a single time. Sequenced input: peripheral blood or thyroid tissue (not recorded which). The receptors shown here come from an adult man with Graves' hyperthyroidism.

This clonotype was seen at least ten times. V and J are TRBV12-3 or TRBV12-4 and TRBJ1-6, with TRBD1 as a possible D gene (6 bases). This CDR3 region has 15 residues. Trimming left V 6 bases short and J 6 bases short, with 15 bases between. As DNA, the CDR3 is TGTGCCAGCAGATCGGAAGGGGGAGTTAATTCACCCCTCCACTTT. This sequence encodes CASRSEGGVNSPLHF.

This clonotype was seen only a few times. A junction boundary mismatches the germline segment, possibly from a read error. The chain employs TRBV6-1 and TRBJ2-5, with D maybe TRBD2 (5 bases). The CDR3 is 11 amino acids. CDR1 is MNHNS, CDR2 SASEGT, per germline. For the CDR3, the DNA is TGTGCCAGCAGTGATTCAGGAGGACTTACCTTC. It codes for CASSDSGGLTF.

The gene calls are TRBV24-1 and TRBJ2-3; perhaps D is TRBD1 or TRBD2 (5 bases each). From germline, CDR1 is KGHDR and CDR2 SFDVKD. V lost 0 bases, J lost 9 bases, and 9 bases lay in between. The CDR3 is 13 residues long. The CDR3 protein is CATSDLGDPTQYF. The CDR3 nucleotides read TGTGCCACCAGTGATTTGGGGGACCCGACGCAGTATTTT.

This clonotype was seen repeatedly, ten times or more. This chain connects TRBV20-1 to TRBJ1-1; possible D gene TRBD1, 5 bases. The CDR3 sequence is 13 residues long. Germline loops: CDR1 DFQATT, CDR2 SNEGSKA (reference sequence). Trimming took 6 bases from V and 0 from J, leaving 11 bases between them. The CDR3 nucleotides read TGCAGTGCCACGACAGAAGTGAACACTGAAGCTTTCTTT. This codes for CSATTEVNTEAFF.

The CDR3 nucleotides are TGCAGTGCGGGGGGGCTAGCGGGCTACCAAGAGACCCAGTACTTC. Protein product: CSAGGLAGYQETQYF. This chain connects TRBV20-1 to TRBJ2-5; TRBD2 aligns across 8 bases. V was clipped by 6 bases and J by 0 bases; unmatched bases: 9. Germline V lookup: CDR1 DFQATT, CDR2 SNEGSKA (reference sequence). This CDR3 spans 15 amino acids.

The chain has TRBV19 and TRBJ2-3; TRBD2 aligns across 12 bases. Germline V gives CDR1 LNHDA, CDR2 SQIVND (reference sequence). V shed 5 bases, J shed 2 bases, and the junction held 5 bases outside the gene matches. This CDR3 region has 16 residues. CDR3 DNA sequence: TGTGCCAGTAGTGGGCTAGCGGGGGGGACCACAGATACGCAGTATTTT. This codes for CASSGLAGGTTDTQYF.

This clonotype was seen at least ten times. This chain uses TRBV12-3 or TRBV12-4 with TRBJ1-5; D is unresolved. There are 14 residues in the CDR3. V was trimmed by 5 bases and J by 0 bases, leaving 8 bases between them. The CDR3 nucleotides read TGTGCCAGCAGTCCCGACAATAGCAATCAGCCCCAGCATTTT. Translated: CASSPDNSNQPQHF.

There are a few counts of this clonotype. The rearrangement uses TRBV5-1 and TRBJ2-3; D not resolved. The CDR3 loop spans 15 amino acids. Germline V gene sequence: CDR1 SGHRS, CDR2 YFSETQ. Trimming pared 0 bases from V and 0 bases from J, leaving 8 bases between. CDR3 in DNA: TGCGCCAGCAGCTTGGATGGGGTGAGCACAGATACGCAGTATTTT. Amino acids: CASSLDGVSTDTQYF.

The V call is TRBV20-1, the J call TRBJ2-5, with D perhaps TRBD2 (7 bases). The germline gives CDR1 DFQATT, CDR2 SNEGSKA (reference sequence). V lost 0 bases to trimming and J lost 5 bases, with 16 bases between them. The CDR3 consists of 15 residues. DNA of the CDR3: TGCAGTGCTAGAGATTTTCAGGCGGGGGCGGAGACCCAGTACTTC. Translating it yields CSARDFQAGAETQYF.

The chain has TRBV9 and TRBJ2-2; 11 bases map to TRBD1. The length of the CDR3 is 14 residues. Germline V gene sequence: CDR1 SGDLS, CDR2 YYNGEE. Trimming at V came to 3 bases and at J to 7 bases, leaving 2 bases not matched to a gene. In DNA form, the CDR3 reads TGTGCCAGCAGCGGGACAGGGGGCGTCGGGGAGCTGTTTTTT. It encodes CASSGTGGVGELFF.

The sample holds many counts of this clonotype. V usage is TRBV10-3 and J usage is TRBJ2-7; D uncertain. Trimming cost V 4 bases and J 0 bases, with 16 bases left between them. CDR1 ENHRY and CDR2 SYGVKD come from the germline V gene. The CDR3 totals 16 residues. As DNA, the CDR3 is TGTGCCATCAGTGGGAGTGGTGGGAAGAGCTCCTACGAGCAGTACTTC. Translating it yields CAISGSGGKSSYEQYF.

The table lists this clonotype with many counts. This sequence joins TRBV20-1 and TRBJ1-1; D is possibly TRBD1 (6 bases). Deletions cut 0 bases from V and 3 bases from J, with 14 bases between. Germline-derived CDR1 and CDR2 are DFQATT and SNEGSKA (reference sequence). This CDR3 region has 15 residues. CDR3 in DNA: TGCAGTGCTAGAGATATAAAGACAGGTCACACTGAAGCTTTCTTT. Its translation: CSARDIKTGHTEAFF.

Only one count was recorded for this clonotype. At one of its ends the junction is not consistent with the germline gene, which may arise from a read error. The chain employs TRBV6-1 and TRBJ2-5; D uncertain. The CDR3 runs to 14 residues. The V gene's germline CDR1 is MNHNS and CDR2 SASEGT. This CDR3 reads CVSSYQDGQETQYF. Here the CDR3 DNA reads TGTGTCAGCAGTTACCAGGACGGCCAAGAGACCCAGTACTTC.

The chain is built from TRBV7-9 and TRBJ1-1, with TRBD1 as a possible D gene (5 bases). Germline loops: CDR1 SEHNR, CDR2 FQNEAQ (reference sequence). Trimming cost V 8 bases and J 7 bases, with 17 bases left between them. The CDR3 has 13 amino acids. The CDR3 DNA follows: TGTGCCAGCCGCCCGGGACCCCAAGGTGAAGCTTTCTTT. This gives the protein CASRPGPQGEAFF.

The rearrangement links TRBV5-1 to TRBJ1-1; 8 bases line up with TRBD1. The V and J ends lost 7 bases and 0 bases, in that order; junction bases with no gene match: 8. Per the germline V gene, CDR1 is SGHRS and CDR2 is YFSETQ. The CDR3 covers 15 residues. The CDR3 DNA reads as TGCGCCAGCGGCCTGAGGACAGGGATGAACACTGAAGCTTTCTTT. Its protein product is CASGLRTGMNTEAFF.

This clonotype was counted many times. DNA of the CDR3: TGTGCCAGCAGCCTTCGGGACAACTCTGGGGCCAACGTCCTGACTTTC. Protein product: CASSLRDNSGANVLTF. The chain couples TRBV7-3 to TRBJ2-6; D possibly corresponds to TRBD1 (6 bases). CDR3 length: 16 residues. The germline CDR1 and CDR2 sequences are SGHTA and FQGTGA. Trimming took off 5 bases at V and 0 bases at J, with 11 bases between the two ends.

As to this clonotype: With a much larger clone just one base away, this may be a read error. This chain connects TRBV11-2 to TRBJ2-7; 9 bases match TRBD2. The CDR3 sequence is 14 residues long. CDR1 SGHAT and CDR2 FQNNGV come from the germline V gene. J lost 6 bases, V lost 8 bases, and 11 bases had no gene match. The CDR3, as DNA: TGTGCCAGCGGCTATGCGGGAGGGGGGCTCGAGCAGTACTTC. It encodes CASGYAGGGLEQYF.

This clonotype has ten or more counts. The genes are TRBV20-1 and TRBJ1-5; D not certain. The germline V gene encodes CDR1 DFQATT and CDR2 SNEGSKA (reference sequence). V lost 3 bases and J 5 bases, leaving 14 bases between the germline ends. This CDR3 region has 14 residues. CDR3 coding DNA: TGCAGTGCTAGTTCTGGTTTTGTGGATCAGCCCCAGCATTTT. This encodes CSASSGFVDQPQHF.

This clonotype was observed many times. The genes are TRBV20-1 and TRBJ1-2; a weak D match, TRBD1 (5 bases). This CDR3 contains 13 residues. The V gene's germline CDR1 is DFQATT and CDR2 SNEGSKA (reference sequence). V lost 0 bases and J lost 4, with 9 bases in between. CDR3 DNA sequence: TGCAGTGCTAGAGATGACGGGGGCTATGGCTACACCTTC. Its protein product is CSARDDGGYGYTF.

The rearrangement uses TRBV12-3 or TRBV12-4 and TRBJ1-5, with TRBD1 matching over 8 bases. V shed 7 bases, J shed 7 bases, and the junction held 12 bases outside the gene matches. The CDR3 is made up of 15 amino acids. As DNA, the CDR3 is TGTGCCAGCACCCCCGGGGCAGGGGGCAGACAGCCCCAGCATTTT. It yields the protein CASTPGAGGRQPQHF.

The chain is built from TRBV2 and TRBJ2-3; the D call may be TRBD1 or TRBD2 (6 bases each). Germline CDR1 reads SNHLY; CDR2 reads FYNNEI. The CDR3 loop spans 16 amino acids. Deletions cut 5 bases from V and 1 base from J, with 16 bases between. This CDR3 reads CASSSYGGGGTDTQYF. The CDR3 bases are TGTGCCAGCAGTTCCTATGGGGGCGGGGGCACAGATACGCAGTATTTT.

This chain joins TRBV12-3 or TRBV12-4 and TRBJ1-4, with 8 bases identical to TRBD1. The J segment lost 4 bases and the V segment lost 5 bases, leaving 9 bases of the junction unmatched. The CDR3 is made up of 16 amino acids. The CDR3 sequence is CASSEETGVLNEKLFF. The CDR3 bases are TGTGCCAGCAGTGAAGAGACAGGGGTTCTTAATGAAAAACTGTTTTTT.

The chain uses TRBV19 and TRBJ1-6, with 10 nucleotides matching TRBD1. The junction had 4 bases not matched to a gene; V was cut back by 6 bases and J by 5 bases. Germline V gene sequence: CDR1 LNHDA, CDR2 SQIVND (reference sequence). The CDR3 loop spans 15 amino acids. The CDR3 reads CASSRQGANNSPLHF. As DNA, the CDR3 is TGTGCCAGTAGCCGACAGGGGGCGAATAATTCACCCCTCCACTTT.

The chain is built from TRBV30 and TRBJ2-7, with a weak D call TRBD1 (6 bases). Germline lookup yields CDR1 GTSNPN and CDR2 SVGIG (reference sequence). Trimming took 3 bases from V and 2 from J, leaving 14 bases between them. This CDR3 region has 14 residues. The CDR3 loop is CAWSQDSATYEQYF. CDR3 sequence (DNA): TGTGCCTGGAGCCAGGACAGTGCGACCTACGAGCAGTACTTC. The complete variable domain, with remaining parts taken from reference TRBV30 and TRBJ2-7, reads SQTIHQWPATLVQPVGSPLSLECTVEGTSNPNLYWYRQAAGRGLQLLFYSVGIGQISSEVPQNLSASRPQDRQFILSSKKLLLSDSGFYLCAWSQDSATYEQYFGPGTRLTVT.